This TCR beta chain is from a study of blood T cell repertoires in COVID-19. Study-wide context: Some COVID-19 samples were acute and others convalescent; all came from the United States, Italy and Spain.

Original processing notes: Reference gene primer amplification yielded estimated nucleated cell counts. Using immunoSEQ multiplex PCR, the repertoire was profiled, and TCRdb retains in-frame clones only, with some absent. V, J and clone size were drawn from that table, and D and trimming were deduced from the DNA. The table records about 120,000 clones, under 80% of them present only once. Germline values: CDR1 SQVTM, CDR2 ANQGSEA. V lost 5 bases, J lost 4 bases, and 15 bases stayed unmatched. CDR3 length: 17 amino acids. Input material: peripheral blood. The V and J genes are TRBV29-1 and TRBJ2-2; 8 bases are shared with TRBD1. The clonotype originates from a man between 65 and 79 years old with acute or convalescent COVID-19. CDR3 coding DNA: TGCAGCGTTACTCCTCCGGACAGGGTCGGGTCCACCGGGGAGCTGTTTTTT. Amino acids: CSVTPPDRVGSTGELFF.